This T cell receptor beta chain comes out of a study of blood T cells in healthy people across ages. Regarding the study as a whole: It was not known whether donors were CMV positive (a possible confounder of expanded clonotype changes).

Next came a second PCR, run for about 6 to 12 cycles, which used a sample-barcoded 5' primer along with a J-beta primer mix. Via MiXCR, TCRdb re-called the 5' RACE reads, giving one row per CDR3 protein. This table holds approximately 800,000 distinct CDR3 sequences, about 61% found once. On this clonotype itself: The antigen is not known.

From germline, CDR1 is SGHTA and CDR2 FQGNSA. V shed 1 base and J 0 bases; nucleotides not matched to a gene: 8. The CDR3 runs 17 residues. This receptor was identified in a man between 40 and 49 years old in good health. Material for sequencing was blood. This chain joins TRBV7-2 and TRBJ2-7, with 8 bases matching TRBD1. DNA for the CDR3: TGTGCCAGCAGCTTAGGGCTGGACAGGGTATCCTCCTACGAGCAGTACTTC. It is translated as CASSLGLDRVSSYEQYF.